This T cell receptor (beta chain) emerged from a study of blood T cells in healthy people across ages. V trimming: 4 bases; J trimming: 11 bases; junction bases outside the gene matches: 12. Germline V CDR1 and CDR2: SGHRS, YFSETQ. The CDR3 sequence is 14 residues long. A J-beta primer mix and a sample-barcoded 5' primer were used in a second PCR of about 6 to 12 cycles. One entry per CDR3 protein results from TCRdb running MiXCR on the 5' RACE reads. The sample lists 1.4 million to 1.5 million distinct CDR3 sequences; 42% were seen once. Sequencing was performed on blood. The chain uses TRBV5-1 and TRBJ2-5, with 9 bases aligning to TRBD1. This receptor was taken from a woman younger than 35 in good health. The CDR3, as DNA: TGCGCCAGCAGCAACGGCGGGACAGGGTATGAGCAGTACTTC. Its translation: CASSNGGTGYEQYF.